The next 24 T cell receptor beta chains were all read from a single sample in a study of response to subunit inactivated influenza vaccine. TCRdb fed the RT-PCR reads into MiXCR, producing one record per CDR3 protein. The sample lists more than 600,000 distinct CDR3 sequences, approximately 17% occurring once. The source was PBMCs from blood, collected less than 6 days after vaccination. These receptors came from a man aged 50 to 60 who received an inactivated influenza vaccine.

This clonotype was seen a handful of times. The genes are TRBV7-8 and TRBJ2-3, with D perhaps TRBD2 (6 bases). This CDR3 region has 16 residues. Trimming took 5 bases from V and 3 from J, leaving 18 bases between them. Germline V gene data show CDR1 as SGHVS and CDR2 as FQNEAQ. CDR3 bases: TGTGCCAGCAGCCCCCGGAGGGCCGTCCCAACAGATACGCAGTATTTT. It yields the protein CASSPRRAVPTDTQYF.

This clonotype was observed a handful of times. J is TRBJ1-5 and V is TRBV12-3 or TRBV12-4; possibly TRBD1 for D (6 bases). CDR3 length: 14 amino acids. V gave up 5 bases and J gave up 5 bases, with 13 bases separating them. The CDR3 nucleotides read TGTGCCAGCAGTAGGGGACACAGGGATCAGCCCCAGCATTTT. As protein: CASSRGHRDQPQHF.

This chain connects TRBV7-9 to TRBJ2-2; TRBD1 aligns across 7 bases. This CDR3 contains 15 residues. V dropped 1 base and J dropped 3; count of bases not matched to a gene: 2. CDR1 and CDR2 (germline): SEHNR, FQNEAQ (reference sequence). The CDR3 protein is CASSLEGQYTGELFF. CDR3 nucleotides: TGTGCCAGCAGCTTAGAGGGACAGTACACCGGGGAGCTGTTTTTT.

This clonotype was picked up a small number of times. V usage is TRBV5-4 and J usage is TRBJ2-2, with TRBD2 identical over 8 bases. The CDR3 loop spans 15 amino acids. Losses at the gene ends were 4 bases for V and 0 bases for J; bases not matched to a gene: 2. Germline V gene data show CDR1 as SGHNT and CDR2 as YYREEE (reference sequence). Written as DNA, the CDR3 is TGTGCCAGCAGCGCGGGACTAGCGAACACCGGGGAGCTGTTTTTT. Translation gives CASSAGLANTGELFF.

This clonotype was recorded a few times. The chain is built from TRBV4-1 and TRBJ1-1, with D unclear. Germline lookup yields CDR1 MGHRA and CDR2 YSYEKL. V was shortened by 4 bases and J by 7 bases, with 13 bases between the two germline ends. The length of the CDR3 is 13 residues. In nucleotides, the CDR3 is TGCGCCAGCAGCCGGACCTACGATCTTGAAGCTTTCTTT. Translating it yields CASSRTYDLEAFF.

This clonotype showed up just a few times. V is TRBV29-1 and J is TRBJ1-1, with TRBD1 matching over 8 bases. Germline assignment: CDR1 SQVTM and CDR2 ANQGSEA. The CDR3 is 13 amino acids. The V segment lost 7 bases and the J segment 6 bases; nucleotides outside the gene matches: 10. The DNA for the CDR3 is TGCAGCGCCCGACAGGGGTCCCGCGCTGAAGCTTTCTTT. Amino acids: CSARQGSRAEAFF.

The chain is built from TRBV28 and TRBJ2-1; 10 bases are shared with TRBD2. CDR1 is MDHEN and CDR2 is SYDVKM in the germline V gene. The CDR3 spans 14 residues. Trimming took 8 bases from V and 7 from J; bases not matched to a gene: 8. The CDR3: CASSALAGVNEQFF. In DNA, the CDR3 is TGTGCCAGCTCCGCGCTAGCGGGAGTTAATGAGCAGTTCTTC.

This clonotype was observed a handful of times. This sequence joins TRBV10-3 and TRBJ2-3; 7 bases are a match to TRBD1. Germline values: CDR1 ENHRY, CDR2 SYGVKD. Losses at the gene ends were 0 bases for V and 2 bases for J; bases not matched to a gene: 5. The CDR3 has 16 amino acids. CDR3 loop: CAISESGTVITDTQYF. CDR3 coding DNA: TGTGCCATCAGTGAGTCCGGGACAGTAATCACAGATACGCAGTATTTT.

The chain combines TRBV4-1 with TRBJ1-6; D is undetermined. The CDR3 spans 15 residues. V shed 0 bases and J shed 7 bases, with 10 bases lying between them. The V gene's germline CDR1 is MGHRA and CDR2 YSYEKL. The CDR3 region has the DNA TGCGCCAGCAGCCAAGATAGGGTAGGGAATTCACCCCTCCACTTT. This codes for CASSQDRVGNSPLHF.

The gene calls are TRBV7-6 and TRBJ2-7, with TRBD1 identical over 11 bases. This CDR3 is 15 amino acids long. Per germline, CDR1 SGHVS and CDR2 FNYEAQ. The trim removed 5 bases at V and 1 base at J, leaving 4 bases unmatched. The CDR3 region is CASSHGQGASYEQYF. In nucleotides, the CDR3 is TGTGCCAGCAGCCACGGACAGGGGGCTTCCTACGAGCAGTACTTC.

This clonotype was seen more than once but under ten times. J is TRBJ1-5 and V is TRBV10-3, with D possibly TRBD1 on 5 matching bases. The CDR3 sequence is 14 residues long. V lost 2 bases to trimming and J lost 6 bases, with 11 bases between them. Looked up from germline, CDR1 is ENHRY and CDR2 is SYGVKD. CDR3 sequence: CAISERGGGQPQHF. The CDR3 DNA reads as TGTGCCATCAGTGAGCGGGGGGGTGGTCAGCCCCAGCATTTT.

The rearrangement links TRBV5-1 to TRBJ1-4; D remains ambiguous. There are 14 residues in the CDR3. The germline V gene has CDR1 SGHRS and CDR2 YFSETQ. V lost 4 bases and J 8 bases, leaving 15 bases between the germline ends. CDR3: CASSPYTFREKLFF. The CDR3 DNA sequence: TGCGCCAGCAGCCCGTATACATTCCGGGAAAAACTGTTTTTT.

This clonotype has only a few counts. The CDR3 DNA sequence: TGCGCCAGCTCCCCCGAAGATGGATCTAGGTTTAATGAGCAGTTCTTC. This encodes CASSPEDGSRFNEQFF. The chain uses TRBV5-1 and TRBJ2-1; D not resolved. The germline V and J ends were trimmed by 7 bases and 7 bases, with 24 bases remaining between them. The CDR3 runs 16 residues. The germline V gene has CDR1 SGHRS and CDR2 YFSETQ.

The CDR3 protein is CASSLFAGASSYNEQFF. The CDR3 DNA reads as TGTGCCAGCAGTTTATTCGCGGGAGCCTCCTCCTACAATGAGCAGTTCTTC. V gene TRBV28 combines with J gene TRBJ2-1; 7 positions match TRBD2. J gave up 0 bases and V 1 base, and 6 bases lay outside the gene matches. The germline V gene encodes CDR1 MDHEN and CDR2 SYDVKM. The CDR3 has 17 amino acids.

This clonotype occurred a few times. This chain joins TRBV7-3 and TRBJ1-5; possible D gene TRBD1, 6 bases. Germline V gene lookup returns CDR1 SGHTA and CDR2 FQGTGA. The CDR3 totals 13 residues. V gave up 6 bases and J gave up 6 bases, with 12 bases separating them. DNA for the CDR3: TGTGCCAGCAGTACAGGGAACAGTCAGCCCCAGCATTTT. Protein: CASSTGNSQPQHF.

Only a few counts were recorded for this clonotype. CDR3 sequence: CATSDAGHTGELFF. CDR3 DNA sequence: TGTGCCACCAGTGATGCGGGGCACACCGGGGAGCTGTTTTTT. V usage is TRBV24-1 and J usage is TRBJ2-2; maybe TRBD2 (6 bases). The germline V gene has CDR1 KGHDR and CDR2 SFDVKD. There are 14 residues in the CDR3. Trimming pared 3 bases from V and 3 bases from J, leaving 7 bases between.

The chain links TRBV29-1 to TRBJ2-3, with 8 nucleotides matching TRBD2. Germline assignment: CDR1 SQVTM and CDR2 ANQGSEA. The CDR3 extends over 16 amino acids. V lost 2 bases and J lost 2; bases outside the gene matches: 9. CDR3 in DNA: TGCAGCGTTGAATTTGCTACTAGCGGCGCCACAGATACGCAGTATTTT. Its protein is CSVEFATSGATDTQYF.

The table lists this clonotype with a few counts. A much larger clone lies one base from this, so it may be a read error. The chain uses TRBV7-2 and TRBJ2-2, with no clear D. Between the trimmed V and J ends, which lost 1 base and 5 bases, there was a span of 8 bases. The germline gives CDR1 SGHTA, CDR2 FQGNSA. The CDR3 loop spans 14 amino acids. In DNA form, the CDR3 reads TGTGCCAGCAGCTTAGGGGTGGGGACCGGGGAGCTGTTTTTT. Protein: CASSLGVGTGELFF.

The chain employs TRBV25-1 and TRBJ1-1; D is possibly TRBD1 (5 bases). The length of the CDR3 is 14 residues. Germline loops: CDR1 MGHDK, CDR2 SYGVNS. Trimming shortened V by 4 bases and J by 0 bases, and 9 bases separated the two germline ends. CDR3 nucleotide sequence: TGTGCCAGCAGTGCAGGGACCATGAACACTGAAGCTTTCTTT. Its protein product is CASSAGTMNTEAFF.

This clonotype was seen a handful of times. The chain uses TRBV7-2 and TRBJ2-2; maybe TRBD1 (5 bases). V gave up 5 bases and J gave up 0 bases, with 16 bases separating them. This CDR3 has 17 residues. Germline loops: CDR1 SGHTA, CDR2 FQGNSA. CDR3 sequence (DNA): TGTGCCAGCAGCCGCCATCAGGGCAGGGCGAACACCGGGGAGCTGTTTTTT. Protein: CASSRHQGRANTGELFF.

This chain uses TRBV7-8 with TRBJ1-1; D may be TRBD1 (5 bases). Germline V gives CDR1 SGHVS, CDR2 FQNEAQ. The CDR3 consists of 15 residues. Trimming stripped 5 bases from V and 8 bases from J, with 21 bases between. The CDR3 spells CASSTSRDPRREAFF. The CDR3 DNA sequence: TGTGCCAGCAGCACCTCCCGGGACCCTCGACGGGAAGCTTTCTTT.

The chain joins TRBV10-1 to TRBJ1-6, with D unclear. Germline V gene lookup returns CDR1 WNHNN and CDR2 SYGVQD (reference sequence). The CDR3 contains 11 residues. The V end lost 7 bases, the J end lost 8 bases, and 6 bases lay between the germline ends. The CDR3, as DNA: TGCGCCAGCATTCCGGATTCACCCCTCCACTTT. The encoded protein is CASIPDSPLHF.

This clonotype was seen a few times. The rearrangement links TRBV11-2 to TRBJ1-4; D may be TRBD1 (6 bases). This CDR3 is 15 amino acids long. V gave up 0 bases and J gave up 8 bases, with 13 bases separating them. The germline gives CDR1 SGHAT, CDR2 FQNNGV. Written as DNA, the CDR3 is TGTGCCAGCAGCTTAGAGTCCAGGGGCAGAGAAAAACTGTTTTTT. Amino acid sequence: CASSLESRGREKLFF.

This clonotype turned up a few times. This sequence joins TRBV20-1 and TRBJ2-1; D unresolved. This CDR3 contains 12 residues. Between the trimmed V and J ends, which lost 5 bases and 2 bases, there was a span of 7 bases. The germline gives CDR1 DFQATT, CDR2 SNEGSKA (reference sequence). CDR3 in DNA: TGCAGTGCTGGGTCCACCTACAATGAGCAGTTCTTC. Its protein is CSAGSTYNEQFF.